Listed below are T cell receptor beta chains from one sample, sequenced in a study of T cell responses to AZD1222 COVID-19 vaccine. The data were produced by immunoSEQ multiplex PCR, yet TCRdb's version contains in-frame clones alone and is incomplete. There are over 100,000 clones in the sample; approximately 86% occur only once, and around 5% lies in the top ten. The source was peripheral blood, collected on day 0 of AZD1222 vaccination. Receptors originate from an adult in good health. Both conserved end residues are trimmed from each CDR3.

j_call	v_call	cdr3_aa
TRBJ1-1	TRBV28	ASSTPLGLGTEAF
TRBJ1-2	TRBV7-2	ASSLSRTGPYGYT
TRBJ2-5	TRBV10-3	AISEFGGGDETQY
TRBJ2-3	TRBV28	ASSSIMGSRTDTQY
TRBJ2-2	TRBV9	ASSVGQTGNTGELF
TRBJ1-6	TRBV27	ATKTRRDSPLH
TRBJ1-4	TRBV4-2	ASSPVSGGAGEKLF
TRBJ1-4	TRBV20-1	SASSLPGEKLF
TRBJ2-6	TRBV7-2	ASSFNRGQSGANVLT
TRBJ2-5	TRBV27	ATRRQGQETQY
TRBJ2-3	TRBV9	ASSPVVSDTQY
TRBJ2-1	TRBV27	ASSSDTYNEQF
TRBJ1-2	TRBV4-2	ASSQGPDGSYGYT
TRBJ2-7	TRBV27	ASSPEAAKTSYEQY
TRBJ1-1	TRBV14	ASRGQGVNTEAF
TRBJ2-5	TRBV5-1	ASSSVPGQGDETQY
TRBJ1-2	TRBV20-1	SAWAGYT
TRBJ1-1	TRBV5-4	ASSLEGRGRNTEAF
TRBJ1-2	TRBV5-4	ASSSTGNNYGYT
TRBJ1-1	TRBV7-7	ASSLQEDSEAF
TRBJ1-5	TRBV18	ASTSDTNQPQH
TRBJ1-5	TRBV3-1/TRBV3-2	ASSQDPGQPQH
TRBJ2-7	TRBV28	ASSSRDGQY
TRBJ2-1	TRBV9	ASSPRSSGSYNEQF
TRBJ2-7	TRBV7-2	ASSRRTDSYEQY
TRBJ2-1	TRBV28	ASRSGTSGNYYNEQF
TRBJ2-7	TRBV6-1	ASSELGRGEQY
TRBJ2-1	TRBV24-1	ATSDPRTGGNEQF
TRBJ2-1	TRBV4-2	ASSRTWDNEQF
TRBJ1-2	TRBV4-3	ASSQELGPYGYT
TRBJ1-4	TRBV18	ASSPGASGKLF
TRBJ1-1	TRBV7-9	ASSFGQGALEAF
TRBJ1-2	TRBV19	ASTPNSGPNGYT
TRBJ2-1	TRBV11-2	ASGHNEQF
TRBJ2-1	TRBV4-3	ASSLDTRASVYNEQF
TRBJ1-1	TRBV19	ASSMWTSKTEAF
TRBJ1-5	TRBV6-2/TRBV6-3	ASSYPTGTGLGQPQH
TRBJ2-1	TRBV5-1	ASSLSGEQF
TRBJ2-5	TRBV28	ASSSPFSGGPGPWTQY
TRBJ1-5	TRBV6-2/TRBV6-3	ASSFRGHQPQH
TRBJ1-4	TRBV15	ATSTGRTGEKLF
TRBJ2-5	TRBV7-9	ASSLAKLAPGEY
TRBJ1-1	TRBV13	ASSSVSDRGLATEAF
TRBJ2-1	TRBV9	ASSVGLAGEGEQF
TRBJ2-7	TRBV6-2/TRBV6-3	ASSLVAGGSYEQY
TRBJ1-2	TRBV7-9	ASSIGQGGSYGYT
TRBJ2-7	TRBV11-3	ASSPRQGSYEQY
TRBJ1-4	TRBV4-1	ASSRLPATNEKLF
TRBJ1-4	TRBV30	AWTEWDRNEKLF
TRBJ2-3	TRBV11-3	ASSMGLAGGNTDTQY
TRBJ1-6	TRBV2	ATGESSYNSPLH
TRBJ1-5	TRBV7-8	ASSSGTGRSNQPQH